The 2 T cell receptor beta chains below come from one sample, sequenced in a study of T-cell reconstitution after alpha-beta-depleted transplantation in children. It was with unique molecular identifiers that the TCRbeta library was prepared. TCRdb used MiXCR to reprocess the PCR reads, holding one entry per CDR3 protein. The table has 15,000 to 20,000 distinct CDR3 sequences, under 15% seen once; the top ten hold approximately 70%. The sample was PBMCs, mostly from graft donor cells, taken 180 days after TCRalphabeta/CD19-depleted stem cell transplant. These TCRs come from a boy younger than two who had a stem cell transplant for Wiskott-Aldrich syndrome, so the T cells may come from the graft donor.

This clonotype was counted ten times or more. The rearrangement joins TRBV27 to TRBJ1-5; D is possibly TRBD1 (6 bases). The V end was cut by 3 bases, the J end by 7 bases, with 10 bases between. The CDR3 loop spans 13 amino acids. The germline V gene encodes CDR1 MNHEY and CDR2 SMNVEV (reference sequence). This CDR3 reads CASSFGGAQPQHF. Here the CDR3 DNA reads TGTGCCAGCAGTTTTGGGGGGGCCCAGCCCCAGCATTTT.

This clonotype was seen only a few times. CDR3 amino acids: CASSLDTGEKLFF. CDR3 sequence (DNA): TGTGCCAGCAGCTTAGATACAGGGGAAAAACTGTTTTTT. V and J are TRBV7-9 and TRBJ1-4; D is perhaps TRBD1 (6 bases). The germline gives CDR1 SEHNR, CDR2 FQNEAQ (reference sequence). Trimming removed 1 base from V and 8 bases from J, with 8 bases in between. This CDR3 spans 13 amino acids. Combining the CDR3 with reference TRBV7-9 and TRBJ1-4 gives the whole variable domain DTGVSQNPRHKITKRGQNVTFRCDPISEHNRLYWYRQTLGQGPEFLTYFQNEAQLEKSRLLSDRFSAERPKGSFSTLEIQRTEQGDSAMYLCASSLDTGEKLFFGSGTQLSVL.